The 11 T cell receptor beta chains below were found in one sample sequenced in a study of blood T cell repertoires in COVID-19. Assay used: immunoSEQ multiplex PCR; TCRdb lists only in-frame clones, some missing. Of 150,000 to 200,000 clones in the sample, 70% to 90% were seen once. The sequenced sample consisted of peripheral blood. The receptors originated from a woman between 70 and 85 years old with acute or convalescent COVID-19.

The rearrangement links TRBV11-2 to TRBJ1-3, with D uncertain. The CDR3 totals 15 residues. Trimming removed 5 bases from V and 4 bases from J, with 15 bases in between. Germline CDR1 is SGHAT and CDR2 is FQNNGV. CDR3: CASSRDPERGNTIYF. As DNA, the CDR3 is TGTGCCAGCAGCCGCGACCCGGAGAGGGGAAACACCATATATTTT.

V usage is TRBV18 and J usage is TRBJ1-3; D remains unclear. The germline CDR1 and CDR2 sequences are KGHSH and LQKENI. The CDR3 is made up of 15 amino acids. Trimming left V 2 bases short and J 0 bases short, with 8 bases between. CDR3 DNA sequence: TGTGCCAGCTCACCAATCCTCAGCTCTGGAAACACCATATATTTT. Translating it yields CASSPILSSGNTIYF.

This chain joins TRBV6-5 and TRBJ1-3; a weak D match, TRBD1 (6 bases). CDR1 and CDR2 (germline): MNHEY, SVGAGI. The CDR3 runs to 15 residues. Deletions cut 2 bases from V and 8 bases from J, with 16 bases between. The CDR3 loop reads CASSYQTGLGDTIYF. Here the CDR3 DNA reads TGTGCCAGCAGTTACCAGACAGGACTGGGTGACACCATATATTTT.

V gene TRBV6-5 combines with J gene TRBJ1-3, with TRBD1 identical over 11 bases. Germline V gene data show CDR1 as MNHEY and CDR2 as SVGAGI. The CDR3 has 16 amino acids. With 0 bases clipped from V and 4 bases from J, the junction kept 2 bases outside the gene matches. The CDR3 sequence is CASSYSGQGVGNTIYF. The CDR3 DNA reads TGTGCCAGCAGTTACTCGGGACAGGGGGTAGGAAACACCATATATTTT.

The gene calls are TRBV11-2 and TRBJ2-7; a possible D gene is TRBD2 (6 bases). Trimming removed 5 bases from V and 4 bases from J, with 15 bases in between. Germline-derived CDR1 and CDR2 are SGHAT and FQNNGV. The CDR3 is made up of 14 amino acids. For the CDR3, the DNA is TGTGCCAGCAGCCCTGGTAGCGGAAGGTACGAGCAGTACTTC. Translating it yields CASSPGSGRYEQYF.

The CDR3 loop reads CASTRDRVPNSPLHF. In DNA, the CDR3 is TGTGCCAGCACCCGGGACAGGGTACCTAATTCACCCCTCCACTTT. This chain links TRBV7-2 with TRBJ1-6; 9 nucleotides line up with TRBD1. The CDR3 contains 15 residues. The germline V gene has CDR1 SGHTA and CDR2 FQGNSA. Losses at the gene ends were 7 bases for V and 6 bases for J; bases not matched to a gene: 7.

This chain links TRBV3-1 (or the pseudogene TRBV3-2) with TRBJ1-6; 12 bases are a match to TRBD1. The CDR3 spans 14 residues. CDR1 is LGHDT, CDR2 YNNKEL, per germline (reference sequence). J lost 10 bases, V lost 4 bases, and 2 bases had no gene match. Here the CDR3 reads CASSPGTGGSPLHF. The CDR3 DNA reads TGTGCCAGCAGCCCGGGGACAGGGGGCTCACCCCTCCACTTT.

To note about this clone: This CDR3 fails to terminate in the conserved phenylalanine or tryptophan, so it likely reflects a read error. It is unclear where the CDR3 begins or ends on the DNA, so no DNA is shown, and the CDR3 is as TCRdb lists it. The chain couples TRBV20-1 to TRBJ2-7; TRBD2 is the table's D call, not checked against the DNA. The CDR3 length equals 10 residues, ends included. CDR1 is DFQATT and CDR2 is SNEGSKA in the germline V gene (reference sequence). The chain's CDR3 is CSASLLAGGL.

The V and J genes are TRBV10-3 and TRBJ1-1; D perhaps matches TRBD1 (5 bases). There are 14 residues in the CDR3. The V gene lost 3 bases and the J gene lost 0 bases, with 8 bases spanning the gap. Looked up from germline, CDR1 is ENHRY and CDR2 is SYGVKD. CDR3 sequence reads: CAISDRGLNTEAFF. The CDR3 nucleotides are TGTGCCATCAGTGACCGGGGGTTGAACACTGAAGCTTTCTTT.

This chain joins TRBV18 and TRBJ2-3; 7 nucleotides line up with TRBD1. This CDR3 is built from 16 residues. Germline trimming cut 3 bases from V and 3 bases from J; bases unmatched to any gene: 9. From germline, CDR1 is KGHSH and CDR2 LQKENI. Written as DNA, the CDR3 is TGTGCCAGCTCACCCATTGACAGGGCTTGGACAGATACGCAGTATTTT. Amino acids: CASSPIDRAWTDTQYF.

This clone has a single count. Here the CDR3 reads CASTKGGWGTRYEQYF. The CDR3 DNA reads TGTGCCAGCACCAAGGGAGGGTGGGGGACTCGCTACGAGCAGTACTTC. The gene calls are TRBV3-1 (or the pseudogene TRBV3-2) and TRBJ2-7, with TRBD2 identical over 7 bases. The CDR3 runs 16 residues. Germline values: CDR1 LGHDT, CDR2 YNNKEL (reference sequence). V lost 7 bases and J lost 3; bases outside the gene matches: 15.